What follows is one T cell receptor (beta chain) and its context. This record comes from a study of read filtering for tumor transcriptome and immune sequencing. V lost 6 bases, J lost 5 bases, and 10 bases stayed unmatched. The CDR3 loop spans 15 amino acids. The germline CDR1 and CDR2 sequences are DFQATT and SNEGSKA (reference sequence). This library used roughly 400 ng RNA and molecular barcoded adaptors spanning alpha/delta and beta/gamma chains. TCRdb called the reads again in MiXCR, with one record for every CDR3 protein. Here the sample spans roughly 130,000 distinct CDR3 sequences, roughly 13% being singletons.

The sequenced sample consisted of a population of CD138-negative cells sorted from bone marrow. This rearrangement joins TRBV20-1 to TRBJ2-5; 12 nucleotides agree with TRBD2. The TCR sequence derives from a donor aged 40 or over with multiple myeloma. CDR3 nucleotides: TGCAGTGCAACCCTAGCGGGAGGGCCCATGGAGACCCAGTACTTC. Amino acid sequence: CSATLAGGPMETQYF.